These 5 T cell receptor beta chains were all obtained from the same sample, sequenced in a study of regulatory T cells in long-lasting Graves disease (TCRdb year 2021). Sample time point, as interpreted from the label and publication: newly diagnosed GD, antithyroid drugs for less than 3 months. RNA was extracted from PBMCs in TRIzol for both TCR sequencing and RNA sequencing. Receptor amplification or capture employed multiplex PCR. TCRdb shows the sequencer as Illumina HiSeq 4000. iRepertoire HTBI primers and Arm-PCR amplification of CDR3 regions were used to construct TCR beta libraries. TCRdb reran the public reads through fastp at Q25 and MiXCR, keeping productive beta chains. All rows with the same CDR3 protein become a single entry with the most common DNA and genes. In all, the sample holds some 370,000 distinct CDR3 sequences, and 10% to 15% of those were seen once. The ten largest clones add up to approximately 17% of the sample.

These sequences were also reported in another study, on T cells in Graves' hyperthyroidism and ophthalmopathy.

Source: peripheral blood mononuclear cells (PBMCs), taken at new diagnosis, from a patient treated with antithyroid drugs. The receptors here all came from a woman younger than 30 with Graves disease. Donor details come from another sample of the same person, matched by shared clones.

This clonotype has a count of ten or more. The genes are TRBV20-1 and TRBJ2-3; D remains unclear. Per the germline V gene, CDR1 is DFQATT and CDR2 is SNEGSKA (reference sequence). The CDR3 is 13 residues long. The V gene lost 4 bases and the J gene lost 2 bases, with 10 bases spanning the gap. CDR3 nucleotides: TGCAGTGCTAATGGGAAGACCACAGATACGCAGTATTTT. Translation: CSANGKTTDTQYF.

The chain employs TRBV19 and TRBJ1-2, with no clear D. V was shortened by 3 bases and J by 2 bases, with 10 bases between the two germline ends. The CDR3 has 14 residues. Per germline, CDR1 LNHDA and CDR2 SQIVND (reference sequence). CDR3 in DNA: TGTGCCAGTAGTATGCCCCGGCCAAACTATGGCTACACCTTC. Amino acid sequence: CASSMPRPNYGYTF.

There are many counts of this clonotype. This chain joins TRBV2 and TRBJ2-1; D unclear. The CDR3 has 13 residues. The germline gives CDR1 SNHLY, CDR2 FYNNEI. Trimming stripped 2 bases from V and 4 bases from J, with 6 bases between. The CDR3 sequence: CASSEMGYNEQFF. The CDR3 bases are TGTGCCAGCAGTGAAATGGGTTACAATGAGCAGTTCTTC.

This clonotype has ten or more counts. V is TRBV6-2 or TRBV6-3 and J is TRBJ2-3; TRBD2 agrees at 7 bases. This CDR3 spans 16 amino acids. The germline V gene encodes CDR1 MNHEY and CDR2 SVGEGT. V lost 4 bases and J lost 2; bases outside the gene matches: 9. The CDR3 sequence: CASSSILAAYTDTQYF. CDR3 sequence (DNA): TGTGCCAGCAGTTCTATTCTAGCGGCGTACACAGATACGCAGTATTTT.

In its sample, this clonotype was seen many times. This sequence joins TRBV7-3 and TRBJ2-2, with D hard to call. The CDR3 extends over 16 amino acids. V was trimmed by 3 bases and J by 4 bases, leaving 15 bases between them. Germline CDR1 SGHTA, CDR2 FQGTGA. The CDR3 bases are TGTGCCAGCAGCTTCGAGAGGCACCAAGGCACCGGGGAGCTGTTTTTT. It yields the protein CASSFERHQGTGELFF.